This T cell receptor (beta chain) comes out of a study of blood T cell repertoires in COVID-19. The table came from immunoSEQ multiplex PCR; TCRdb's copy has only in-frame clones and leaves some out. The sample lists over 70,000 clones, approximately 80% occurring once. The V end was cut by 4 bases, the J end by 0 bases, with 11 bases between. This CDR3 contains 16 residues. The germline CDR1 and CDR2 sequences are SGHRS and YFSETQ. J is TRBJ1-6 and V is TRBV5-1; D is perhaps TRBD1 (6 bases). The origin of this receptor is a man between 65 and 85 years old with COVID-19, enrolled during active disease. Sample: peripheral blood. CDR3 in amino acids: CASSPGQISYNSPLHF. The CDR3 nucleotides read TGCGCCAGCAGCCCAGGACAGATCTCCTATAATTCACCCCTCCACTTT.